Listed below are T cell receptor beta chains from one sample, sequenced in a study of response to subunit inactivated influenza vaccine. TCRdb ran MiXCR on the RT-PCR reads and lists one entry per CDR3 protein. Of hundreds of thousands of distinct CDR3 sequences in the sample, 6% to 9% were seen once. Material: PBMCs from blood, obtained roughly 24 months after vaccination. Every receptor here comes from a man in his fifties or sixties who received an inactivated influenza vaccine. Both conserved end residues are part of each CDR3. The order of the fields is CDR3 protein, CDR3 DNA, V gene, clone size, J gene, D gene. The D gene is left open where the match is weak. Clone sizes are given selectively: once, few, many, or a class where the clone is expanded.

cdr3_aa: CASSPSTQGEAFF
cdr3_nt: TGTGCCAGCAGTCCCTCCACACAGGGTGAAGCTTTCTTT
v_call: TRBV12-3/TRBV12-4
clone_size: few
j_call: TRBJ1-1
d_call: .

cdr3_aa: CSARGSGQGERETQYF
cdr3_nt: TGCAGTGCTAGGGGGTCCGGACAGGGGGAGCGGGAGACCCAGTACTTC
v_call: TRBV20-1
clone_size: many
j_call: TRBJ2-5
d_call: TRBD1

cdr3_aa: CAIRQDSSTTEAFF
cdr3_nt: TGTGCCATCAGGCAAGACAGTAGTACCACTGAAGCTTTCTTT
v_call: TRBV10-3
clone_size: many
j_call: TRBJ1-1
d_call: .

cdr3_aa: CASCLIQRQSSYEQYF
cdr3_nt: TGTGCCAGCTGCTTAATTCAGAGGCAGAGCTCCTACGAGCAGTACTTC
v_call: TRBV7-9
clone_size: .
j_call: TRBJ2-7
d_call: .

cdr3_aa: CASSQANGDEQYF
cdr3_nt: TGTGCCAGCAGCCAAGCTAACGGAGACGAGCAGTACTTC
v_call: TRBV4-2
clone_size: many
j_call: TRBJ2-7
d_call: .

cdr3_aa: CASSLSGGGPPGEQFF
cdr3_nt: TGTGCCAGCAGCTTGTCTGGCGGCGGACCGCCGGGTGAGCAGTTCTTC
v_call: TRBV5-6
clone_size: many
j_call: TRBJ2-1
d_call: .

cdr3_aa: CASSLGTEVGYEQYF
cdr3_nt: TGTGCCAGCAGCCTAGGGACTGAAGTAGGCTACGAGCAGTACTTC
v_call: TRBV28
clone_size: many
j_call: TRBJ2-7
d_call: .

cdr3_aa: CASTMTANTEAFF
cdr3_nt: TGTGCCAGCACTATGACAGCGAACACTGAAGCTTTCTTT
v_call: TRBV12-3/TRBV12-4
clone_size: few
j_call: TRBJ1-1
d_call: .

cdr3_aa: CASSIWQGSHNEQFF
cdr3_nt: TGTGCCAGTAGTATATGGCAGGGCTCACACAATGAGCAGTTCTTC
v_call: TRBV19
clone_size: few
j_call: TRBJ2-1
d_call: .

cdr3_aa: CAIRGTSGTALGSYNEQFF
cdr3_nt: TGTGCCATCAGGGGGACTAGCGGCACTGCCCTTGGCTCCTACAATGAGCAGTTCTTC
v_call: TRBV10-3
clone_size: few
j_call: TRBJ2-1
d_call: TRBD2

cdr3_aa: CSVEKVSSSYNEQFF
cdr3_nt: TGCAGCGTTGAAAAGGTCTCCTCCTCCTACAATGAGCAGTTCTTC
v_call: TRBV29-1
clone_size: few
j_call: TRBJ2-1
d_call: .

cdr3_aa: CASSQSQNTEAFF
cdr3_nt: TGTGCCAGCTCCCAAAGCCAGAACACTGAAGCTTTCTTT
v_call: TRBV18
clone_size: .
j_call: TRBJ1-1
d_call: .

cdr3_aa: CASSEATRPQHF
cdr3_nt: TGTGCCAGCAGTGAAGCAACTCGGCCCCAGCATTTT
v_call: TRBV6-1
clone_size: many
j_call: TRBJ1-5
d_call: .

cdr3_aa: CATSDFWSTEAFF
cdr3_nt: TGTGCCACCAGTGATTTTTGGAGCACTGAAGCTTTCTTT
v_call: TRBV24-1
clone_size: many
j_call: TRBJ1-1
d_call: .

cdr3_aa: CASSYPTSGVSSYEQYF
cdr3_nt: TGTGCCAGCAGTTACCCAACTAGCGGGGTCTCCTCCTACGAGCAGTACTTC
v_call: TRBV6-2/TRBV6-3
clone_size: .
j_call: TRBJ2-7
d_call: TRBD2

cdr3_aa: CASSLTSGSYTDTQYF
cdr3_nt: TGCGCCAGCAGCCTTACTAGCGGCAGTTACACAGATACGCAGTATTTT
v_call: TRBV5-1
clone_size: .
j_call: TRBJ2-3
d_call: TRBD2

cdr3_aa: CASSSATDSYEQYF
cdr3_nt: TGTGCCAGCAGTTCCGCGACGGACTCCTACGAGCAGTACTTC
v_call: TRBV28
clone_size: .
j_call: TRBJ2-7
d_call: .

cdr3_aa: CASSLASMAPYEQYF
cdr3_nt: TGTGCCAGCAGTCTTGCTTCCATGGCCCCCTACGAGCAGTACTTC
v_call: TRBV27
clone_size: many
j_call: TRBJ2-7
d_call: .

cdr3_aa: CAISELAGVRNEQFF
cdr3_nt: TGTGCCATCAGTGAGCTAGCGGGAGTGCGTAATGAGCAGTTCTTC
v_call: TRBV10-3
clone_size: many
j_call: TRBJ2-1
d_call: TRBD2

cdr3_aa: CASSLDPSGGYTF
cdr3_nt: TGCGCCAGCAGTCTAGACCCCTCGGGAGGCTACACCTTC
v_call: TRBV10-2
clone_size: .
j_call: TRBJ1-2
d_call: .

cdr3_aa: CASSLETGNQPQHF
cdr3_nt: TGTGCCAGCAGCCTAGAGACAGGGAATCAGCCCCAGCATTTT
v_call: TRBV7-2
clone_size: few
j_call: TRBJ1-5
d_call: TRBD1

cdr3_aa: CASSSRDTHLAKNIQYF
cdr3_nt: TGTGCCAGCAGCTCCCGGGACACCCACTTAGCCAAAAACATTCAGTACTTC
v_call: TRBV11-2
clone_size: .
j_call: TRBJ2-4
d_call: .